In its sample, the clone carrying this T cell receptor beta chain was seen a few times. The antigen is unknown. The sample comes from a study of T-cell memory formation after mild COVID-19. Study-level results: Some responding clones appeared in pre-infection memory, suggesting cross-reactive memory joined. Contracting clones, day 15 to 85, had balanced CD4/CD8, and later expanders favored CD4+. Mainly CM and EM harbored the contracting CD4+ clones; mainly EMRA harbored the CD8+ ones. Confirmation was lacking for SARS-CoV-2 specificity of second-wave clones that peaked on day 37.

Via MiXCR, TCRdb re-called the 5' RACE reads, giving one row per CDR3 protein. Counted here are some 130,000 distinct CDR3 sequences, roughly 15% occurring once; the ten biggest clones make up approximately 15%. Trimming took 0 bases from V and 7 from J; bases not matched to a gene: 4. The V gene's germline CDR1 is SGHRS and CDR2 YFSETQ. This CDR3 is built from 14 residues. The specimen was PBMCs or a T cell subset sorted from them (not recorded which). This chain joins TRBV5-1 and TRBJ1-2; 9 bases map to TRBD1. This TCR derives from an adult woman who had mild COVID-19 (a few samples of this study predate the infection). Cell type and time point are not known. The CDR3 DNA reads TGCGCCAGCAGCTTGGACAGGGGGCATGGTGGCTACACCTTC. Translation: CASSLDRGHGGYTF.